A single sample gave rise to the 5 T cell receptor beta chains below, sequenced in a study of blood T cells in healthy people across ages. The use of a sample-barcoded 5' primer and a J-beta primer mix characterized a second PCR of about 7 to 12 cycles. Using its own MiXCR run on the 5' RACE reads, TCRdb lists one record per CDR3 protein. The repertoire consists of around 870,000 distinct CDR3 sequences, with 25% to 35% occurring once and the leading ten covering about 18%. Sequenced sample: blood. The receptor set was obtained from a woman aged 80 or over in good health.

The chain combines TRBV20-1 with TRBJ1-2; D gene unclear. The CDR3 is 12 amino acids. Germline V gene lookup returns CDR1 DFQATT and CDR2 SNEGSKA (reference sequence). The V gene lost 5 bases and the J gene lost 4 bases, with 11 bases spanning the gap. CDR3 DNA sequence: TGCAGTGCTGAGCCAGTCCCCTATGGCTACACCTTC. Protein: CSAEPVPYGYTF.

Only a few counts were recorded for this clonotype. A read error is possible here, since a much larger clone lies one base away. The rearrangement joins TRBV5-5 to TRBJ2-5; 11 bases match TRBD2. This CDR3 is built from 17 residues. Trimming cost V 3 bases and J 11 bases; bases outside gene matches: 18. CDR1 and CDR2 (germline): SGHKS, YYEKEE (reference sequence). The CDR3 nucleotides are TGTGCCAGCAGCTCTTTTGGGGCTAGCGGGGGGTACAATGAGCAGTACTTC. Encoded protein: CASSSFGASGGYNEQYF.

This clonotype has ten or more counts. A much larger clonotype is one base distant, so this may be a read error. The V and J genes are TRBV11-2 and TRBJ2-3; the D is unclear. V lost 4 bases, J lost 3 bases, and 2 bases lay in between. The CDR3 totals 11 residues. Looked up from germline, CDR1 is SGHAT and CDR2 is FQNNGV. This chain's CDR3 is CASSWTDTQYF. The CDR3 region has the DNA TGTGCCAGCAGCTGGACAGATACGCAGTATTTT.

To note about this clonotype: Since a much larger clone is just one base distant, this may be a read error. No conserved phenylalanine or tryptophan is present at the end of the CDR3, so a read error is the likely explanation. The J gene is TRBJ2-1, the V gene TRBV20-1, with 10 bases that match TRBD2. Trimming removed 2 bases from V and 5 bases from J; junction bases left unmatched: 6. Germline assignment: CDR1 DFQATT and CDR2 SNEGSKA (reference sequence). This CDR3 is built from 15 residues. The chain's CDR3 is CSARRAGGTDNEQFL. CDR3 nucleotides: TGCAGTGCTAGAAGAGCGGGGGGGACGGACAATGAGCAGTTCCTC.

About this clonotype itself: A much larger clone is a single base away; this may be a read error. The chain links TRBV14 to TRBJ2-5, with 8 bases matching TRBD2. This CDR3 is 14 amino acids long. CDR1 and CDR2 from the germline V gene are SGHDN and FVKESK. CDR3 residues: CTSSQIAGRETQYF. The CDR3 DNA sequence: TGTACCAGCAGCCAAATAGCGGGACGAGAGACCCAGTACTTC.